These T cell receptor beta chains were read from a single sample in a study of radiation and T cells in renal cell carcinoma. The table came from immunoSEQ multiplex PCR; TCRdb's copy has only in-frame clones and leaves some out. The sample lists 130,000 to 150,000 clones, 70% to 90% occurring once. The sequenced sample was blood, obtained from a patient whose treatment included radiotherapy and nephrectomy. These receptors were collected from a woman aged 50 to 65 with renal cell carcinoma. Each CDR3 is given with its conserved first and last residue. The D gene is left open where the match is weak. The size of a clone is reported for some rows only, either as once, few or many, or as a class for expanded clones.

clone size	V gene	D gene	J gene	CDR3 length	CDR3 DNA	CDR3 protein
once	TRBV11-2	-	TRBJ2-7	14	TGTGCCAGCACCCCGACCAGGACGGGGACTGAGCAGTACTTC	CASTPTRTGTEQYF
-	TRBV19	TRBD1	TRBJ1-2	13	TGTGCCAGTAGCACTACAGGGGATGGGGGCTACACCTTC	CASSTTGDGGYTF
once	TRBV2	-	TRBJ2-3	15	TGTGCCACCCGATCGCGGGCGGGAAGCACAGATACGCAGTATTTT	CATRSRAGSTDTQYF
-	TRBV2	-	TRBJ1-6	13	TGTGCCAGCAGTGGATTCTATAATTCACCCCTCCACTTT	CASSGFYNSPLHF
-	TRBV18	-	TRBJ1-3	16	TGTGCCAGCTCACCCTTCGACTCGAGCTCTGGAAACACCATATATTTT	CASSPFDSSSGNTIYF
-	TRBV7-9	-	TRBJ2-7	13	TGTGCCAGCAGCCCCCTTTGGGACCCCAGTCGGGACTTC	CASSPLWDPSRDF
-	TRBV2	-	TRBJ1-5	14	TGTGCCAGCAGTGAAAGGGCAGCAAGGCAGCCCCAGCATTTT	CASSERAARQPQHF
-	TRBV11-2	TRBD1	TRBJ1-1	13	TGTGCCAGCAGCAAGGACAGGCACACTGAAGCTTTCTTT	CASSKDRHTEAFF
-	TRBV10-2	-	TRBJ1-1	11	TGCGCCAGCAGTGAGTTCTCTGAAGCTTTCTTT	CASSEFSEAFF
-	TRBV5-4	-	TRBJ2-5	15	TGTGCCAGCAGCTTGGGGCCGGCGGGCGGGGAGACCCAGTACTTC	CASSLGPAGGETQYF
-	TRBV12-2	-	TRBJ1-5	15	TGTGCAAGTCGCTTACCGGCTTATAGCAATCAGCCCCAGCATTTT	CASRLPAYSNQPQHF
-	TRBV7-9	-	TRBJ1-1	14	TGTGCCAGCAGCTTAGACAGGCTGAACACTGAAGCTTTCTTT	CASSLDRLNTEAFF
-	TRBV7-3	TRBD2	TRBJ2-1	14	TGTGCCAGCAGCATAGGGACTAGCGACAATGAGCAGTTCTTC	CASSIGTSDNEQFF
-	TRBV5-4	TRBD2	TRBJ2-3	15	TGTGCCAGCAGCTTTCCTAGCGGGGGGACAGATACGCAGTATTTT	CASSFPSGGTDTQYF
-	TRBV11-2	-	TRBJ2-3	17	TGTGCCAGCAGCTTAGATCCTAACGGGGCTGGCACAGATACGCAGTATTTT	CASSLDPNGAGTDTQYF
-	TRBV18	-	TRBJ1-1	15	TGTGCCAGCTCACGCCCGGGGGCGATGAACACTGAAGCTTTCTTT	CASSRPGAMNTEAFF
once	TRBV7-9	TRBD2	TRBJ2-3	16	TGTGCCAGCAGACCTGTAACTAGCGGGGGATCTAATACGCAGTATTTT	CASRPVTSGGSNTQYF
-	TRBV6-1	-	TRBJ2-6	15	TGTGCCAGCAGCCACGTCCGGTCTGGGGCCAACGTCCTGACTTTC	CASSHVRSGANVLTF
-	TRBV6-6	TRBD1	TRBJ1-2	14	TGTGCCAGCAGGGAACAGGGGGCAATATATGGCTACACCTTC	CASREQGAIYGYTF
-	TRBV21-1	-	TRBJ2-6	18	TGTGCCAGCAGCAAAGCGCTTCCAGGGAGCTCTGGGGCCAACGTCCTGACTTTC	CASSKALPGSSGANVLTF
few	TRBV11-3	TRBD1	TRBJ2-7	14	TGTGCCAGCAGCCTTGACAGGGGGGACTACGAGCAGTACTTC	CASSLDRGDYEQYF
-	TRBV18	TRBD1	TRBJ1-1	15	TGTGCCAGCTCAACCGGGACAGGGAGGTACACTGAAGCTTTCTTT	CASSTGTGRYTEAFF
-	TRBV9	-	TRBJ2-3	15	TGTGCCAGCAGCGGTACGGGGGCGGTCACAGATACGCAGTATTTT	CASSGTGAVTDTQYF
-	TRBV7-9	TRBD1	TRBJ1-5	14	TGTGCCAGCAGTCCCGGGACAGGGAATCAGCCCCAGCATTTT	CASSPGTGNQPQHF
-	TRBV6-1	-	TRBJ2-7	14	TGTGCCAGCAGTGCCGTGTACGACTCCTACGAGCAGTACTTC	CASSAVYDSYEQYF
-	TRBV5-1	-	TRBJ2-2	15	TGCGCCAGCACCTTGTATAAATGGGACACCGGGGAGCTGTTTTTT	CASTLYKWDTGELFF
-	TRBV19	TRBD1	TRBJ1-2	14	TGTGCCAGTAGTATGTCGGACAGGAACTATGGCTACACCTTC	CASSMSDRNYGYTF
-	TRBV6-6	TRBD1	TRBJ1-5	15	TGTGCCAGCAGTTACCAGGGGGTTGGCAATCAGCCCCAGCATTTT	CASSYQGVGNQPQHF
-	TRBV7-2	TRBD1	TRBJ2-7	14	TGTGCCAGCAGCTTACGGACAGGGGACTACGAGCAGTACTTC	CASSLRTGDYEQYF
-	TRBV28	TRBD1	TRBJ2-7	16	TGTGCCAGCAGTTTACGGCCCGGGACAGGGATCCACGAGCAGTACTTC	CASSLRPGTGIHEQYF
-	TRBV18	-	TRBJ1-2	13	TGTGCCAGCTCACCTGGGAAACCTGAGGGCTACACCTTC	CASSPGKPEGYTF
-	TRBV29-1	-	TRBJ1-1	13	TGCAGCGTTGAAGAACACCCGAACACTGAAGCTTTCTTT	CSVEEHPNTEAFF
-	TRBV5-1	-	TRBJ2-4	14	TGCGCCAGCAGCCCCTCTGACGGGGAAAACATTCAGTACTTC	CASSPSDGENIQYF
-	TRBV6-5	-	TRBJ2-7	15	TGTGCCAGCAGTTACTCGAGGATCCGGGCCTACGAGCAGTACTTC	CASSYSRIRAYEQYF
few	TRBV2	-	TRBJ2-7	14	TGTGCCACAACGGGGACGGAAAAACTCTACGAGCAGTACTTC	CATTGTEKLYEQYF
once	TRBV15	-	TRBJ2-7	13	TGTGCCACCAGCAGAGAAGCCTGGTTCGAGCAGTACTTC	CATSREAWFEQYF
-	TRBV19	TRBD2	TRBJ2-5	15	TGTGCCAGTAGTATAGTCTGGGGACTAGTGAAGACCCAGTACTTC	CASSIVWGLVKTQYF